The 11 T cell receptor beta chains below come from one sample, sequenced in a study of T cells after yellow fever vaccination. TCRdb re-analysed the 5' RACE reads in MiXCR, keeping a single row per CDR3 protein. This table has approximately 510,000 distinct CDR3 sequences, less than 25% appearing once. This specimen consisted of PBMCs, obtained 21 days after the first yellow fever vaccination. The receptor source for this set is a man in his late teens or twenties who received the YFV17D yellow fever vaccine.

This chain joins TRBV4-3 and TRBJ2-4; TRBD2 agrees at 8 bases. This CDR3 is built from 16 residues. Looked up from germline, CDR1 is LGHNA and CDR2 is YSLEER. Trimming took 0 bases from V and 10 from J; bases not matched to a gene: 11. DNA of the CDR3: TGCGCCAGCAGCCAAGACCCCCCGGGACTAGTATCTATTCAGTACTTC. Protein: CASSQDPPGLVSIQYF.

CDR3: CASSLGIGLAGEEGFF. In DNA form, the CDR3 reads TGCGCCAGCAGCTTAGGCATTGGACTAGCGGGGGAGGAGGGGTTCTTC. The chain is built from TRBV5-1 and TRBJ2-1; 13 bases map to TRBD2. This CDR3 has 16 amino acids. V shed 2 bases, J shed 15 bases, and the junction held 14 bases outside the gene matches. CDR1 and CDR2 from the germline V gene are SGHRS and YFSETQ.

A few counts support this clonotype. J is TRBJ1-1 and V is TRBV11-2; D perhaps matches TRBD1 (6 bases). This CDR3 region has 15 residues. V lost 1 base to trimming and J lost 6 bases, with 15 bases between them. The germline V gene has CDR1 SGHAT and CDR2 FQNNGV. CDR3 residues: CASSLVSGGEAEAFF. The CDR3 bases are TGTGCCAGCAGCTTAGTATCCGGGGGCGAGGCTGAAGCTTTCTTT.

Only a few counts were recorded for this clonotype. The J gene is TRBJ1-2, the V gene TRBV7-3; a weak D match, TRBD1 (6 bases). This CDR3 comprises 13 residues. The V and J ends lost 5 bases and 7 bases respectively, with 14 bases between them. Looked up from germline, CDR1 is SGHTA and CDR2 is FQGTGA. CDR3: CASSGGQICGYTF. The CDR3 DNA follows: TGTGCCAGCAGCGGCGGACAGATCTGTGGCTACACCTTC.

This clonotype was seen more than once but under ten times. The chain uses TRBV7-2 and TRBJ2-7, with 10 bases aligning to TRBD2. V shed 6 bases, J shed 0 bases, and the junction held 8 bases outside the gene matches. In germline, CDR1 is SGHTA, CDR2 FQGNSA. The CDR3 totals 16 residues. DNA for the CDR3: TGTGCCAGCAGTCCGACTAGCGGGCTGAGCTCCTACGAGCAGTACTTC. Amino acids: CASSPTSGLSSYEQYF.

CDR3 in amino acids: CASSPPSVSDTEAFF. The CDR3 DNA follows: TGTGCCAGCTCACCACCCTCGGTATCGGACACTGAAGCTTTCTTT. The chain employs TRBV18 and TRBJ1-1, with no clear D. V lost 0 bases to trimming and J lost 3 bases, with 11 bases between them. Germline values: CDR1 KGHSH, CDR2 LQKENI. The CDR3 consists of 15 residues.

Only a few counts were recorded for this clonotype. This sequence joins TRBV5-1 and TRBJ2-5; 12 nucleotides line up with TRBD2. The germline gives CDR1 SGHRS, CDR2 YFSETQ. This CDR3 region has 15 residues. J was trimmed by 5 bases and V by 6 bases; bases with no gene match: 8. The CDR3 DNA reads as TGCGCCAGCACCTCCGGACTAGCGGGGCCGGAGACCCAGTACTTC. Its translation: CASTSGLAGPETQYF.

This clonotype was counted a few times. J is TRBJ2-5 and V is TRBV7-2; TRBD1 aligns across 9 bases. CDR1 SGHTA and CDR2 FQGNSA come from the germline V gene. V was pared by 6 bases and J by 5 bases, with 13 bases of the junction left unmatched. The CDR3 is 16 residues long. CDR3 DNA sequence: TGTGCCAGCAGAGATACTGGGGGCGGGACAGGGGAGACCCAGTACTTC. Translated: CASRDTGGGTGETQYF.

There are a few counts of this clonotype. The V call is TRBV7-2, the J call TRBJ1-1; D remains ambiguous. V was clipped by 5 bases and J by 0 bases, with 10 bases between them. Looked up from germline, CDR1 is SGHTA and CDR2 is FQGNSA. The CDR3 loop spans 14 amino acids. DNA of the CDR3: TGTGCCAGCAGCCAGACCCTACTGAACACTGAAGCTTTCTTT. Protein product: CASSQTLLNTEAFF.

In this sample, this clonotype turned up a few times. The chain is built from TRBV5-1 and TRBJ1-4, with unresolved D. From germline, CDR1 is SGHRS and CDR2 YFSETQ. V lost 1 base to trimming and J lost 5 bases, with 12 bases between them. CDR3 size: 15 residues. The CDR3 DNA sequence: TGCGCCAGCAGCTTGCTCGGCGGCAAGAATGAAAAACTGTTTTTT. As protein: CASSLLGGKNEKLFF.

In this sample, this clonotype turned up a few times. The CDR3 sequence: CASIQRAFSGANVLTF. In DNA, the CDR3 is TGTGCCAGCATTCAGCGGGCCTTCTCTGGGGCCAACGTCCTGACTTTC. The rearrangement joins TRBV6-2 or TRBV6-3 to TRBJ2-6, with D possibly matching TRBD2 (6 bases). This CDR3 has 16 amino acids. Trimming took 7 bases from V and 0 from J, leaving 13 bases between them. Germline values: CDR1 MNHEY, CDR2 SVGEGT.